This TCR beta chain was observed in a study of early T cells in non-severe SARS-CoV-2 infection. In this sample, this clonotype turned up a few times. One entry per CDR3 protein, called by TCRdb with MiXCR from the 5' RACE reads. Of some 57,000 distinct CDR3 sequences in the sample, approximately 9.9% were seen once. Germline V gene sequence: CDR1 LGHNA, CDR2 YNFKEQ. Trimming removed 4 bases at V and 1 base at J, with 11 bases between. This CDR3 spans 15 amino acids. The clonotype originates from an adult who was a healthcare worker with PCR-confirmed SARS-CoV-2 infection or an uninfected control (not recorded which). Sequenced: whole blood. The chain has TRBV4-2 and TRBJ2-1; perhaps TRBD1 as D (6 bases). The CDR3 DNA sequence: TGTGCCAGCAGCCCCGAGGGGGATTCCTACAATGAGCAGTTCTTC. This encodes CASSPEGDSYNEQFF.